This T cell receptor beta chain came from a study of early stage breast cancer tumors. Study-wide points: Enriched TCRB sequences shared across patients were mostly commonly generated sequences. Blood repertoires resembled normal breast more than tumor.

This clone was counted a few times. Its antigen is unknown. CDR3 size: 13 residues. V shed 5 bases and J shed 7 bases, with 14 bases lying between them. Per the germline V gene, CDR1 is LNHDA and CDR2 is SQIVND (reference sequence). The protocol was immunoSEQ multiplex PCR, while the TCRdb copy is restricted to in-frame clones and leaves out a portion. The repertoire holds some 36,000 clones, with under 80% as singletons. Sample: blood. J is TRBJ1-2 and V is TRBV19; D perhaps matches TRBD1 (5 bases). This clonotype was sampled from a person in their sixties or seventies with breast cancer. The CDR3 DNA sequence: TGTGCCAGTAGTTCTACAGGTCTCTCTGGCTACACCTTC. It yields the protein CASSSTGLSGYTF.